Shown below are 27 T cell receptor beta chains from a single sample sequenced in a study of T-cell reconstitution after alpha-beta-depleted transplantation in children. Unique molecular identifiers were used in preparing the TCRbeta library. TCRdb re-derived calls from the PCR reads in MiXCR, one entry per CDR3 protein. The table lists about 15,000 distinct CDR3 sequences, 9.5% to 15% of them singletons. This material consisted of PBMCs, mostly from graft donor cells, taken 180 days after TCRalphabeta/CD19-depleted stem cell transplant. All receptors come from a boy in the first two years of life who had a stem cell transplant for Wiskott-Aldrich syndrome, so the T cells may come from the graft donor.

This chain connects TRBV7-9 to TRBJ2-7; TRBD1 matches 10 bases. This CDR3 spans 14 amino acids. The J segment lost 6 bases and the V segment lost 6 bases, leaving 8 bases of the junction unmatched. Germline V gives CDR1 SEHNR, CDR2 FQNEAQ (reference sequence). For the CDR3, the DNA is TGTGCCAGCAGTTCCGACAGGGGGCAGGTCGAGCAGTACTTC. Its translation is CASSSDRGQVEQYF.

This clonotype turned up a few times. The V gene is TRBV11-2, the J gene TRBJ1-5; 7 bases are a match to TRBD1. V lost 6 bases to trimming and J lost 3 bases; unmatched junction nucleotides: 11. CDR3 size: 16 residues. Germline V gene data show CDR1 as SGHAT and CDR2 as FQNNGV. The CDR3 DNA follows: TGTGCCAGCAGTCAACGACAGGGAGAGCACAATCAGCCCCAGCATTTT. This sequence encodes CASSQRQGEHNQPQHF.

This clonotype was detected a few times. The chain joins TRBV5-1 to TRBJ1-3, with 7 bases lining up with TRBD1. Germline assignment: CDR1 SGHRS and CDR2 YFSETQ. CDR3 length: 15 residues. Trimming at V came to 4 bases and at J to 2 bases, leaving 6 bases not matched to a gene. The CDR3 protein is CASSPPGQAGNTIYF. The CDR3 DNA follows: TGCGCCAGCAGCCCACCAGGACAGGCTGGAAACACCATATATTTT.

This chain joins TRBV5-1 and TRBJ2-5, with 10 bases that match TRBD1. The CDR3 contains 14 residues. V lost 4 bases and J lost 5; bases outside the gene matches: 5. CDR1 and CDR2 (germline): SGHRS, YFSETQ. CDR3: CASSHGTGVETQYF. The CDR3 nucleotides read TGCGCCAGCAGCCATGGGACAGGGGTTGAGACCCAGTACTTC.

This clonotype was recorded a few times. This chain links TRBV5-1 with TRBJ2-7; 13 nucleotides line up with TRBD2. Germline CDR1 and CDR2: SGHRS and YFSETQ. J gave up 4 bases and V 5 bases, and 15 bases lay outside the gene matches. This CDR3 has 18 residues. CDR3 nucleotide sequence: TGCGCCAGCAGTTCCTCCAGGACTAGCGGGAGCTGGGGTTACGAGCAGTACTTC. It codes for CASSSSRTSGSWGYEQYF.

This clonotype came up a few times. The DNA for the CDR3 is TGTGCCAGCTCACAACGTCCCGGTACTAGCACAGATACGCAGTATTTT. Translated, it gives CASSQRPGTSTDTQYF. The chain carries TRBV18 and TRBJ2-3; no firm D call. The CDR3 covers 16 residues. The ends were cut back, 4 bases at V and 0 bases at J, with 14 bases in the middle. Looked up from germline, CDR1 is KGHSH and CDR2 is LQKENI.

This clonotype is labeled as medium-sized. Here the CDR3 reads CASSPPTSDTQYF. CDR3 sequence (DNA): TGTGCCAGCAGCCCCCCGACATCAGATACGCAGTATTTT. V is TRBV7-9 and J is TRBJ2-3; D call uncertain. Germline V gives CDR1 SEHNR, CDR2 FQNEAQ (reference sequence). This CDR3 contains 13 residues. Trimming left V 5 bases short and J 4 bases short, with 10 bases between.

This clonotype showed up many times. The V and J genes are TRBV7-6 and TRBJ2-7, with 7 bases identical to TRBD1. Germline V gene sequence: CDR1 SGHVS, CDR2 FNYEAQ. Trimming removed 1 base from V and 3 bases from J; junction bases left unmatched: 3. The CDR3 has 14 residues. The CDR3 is CASSLGDRDYEQYF. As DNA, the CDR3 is TGTGCCAGCAGCTTAGGGGACAGAGACTACGAGCAGTACTTC. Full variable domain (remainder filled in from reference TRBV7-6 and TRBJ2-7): GAGVSQSPRYKVTKRGQDVALRCDPISGHVSLYWYRQALGQGPEFLTYFNYEAQQDKSGLPNDRFSAERPEGSISTLTIQRTEQRDSAMYRCASSLGDRDYEQYFGPGTRLTVT.

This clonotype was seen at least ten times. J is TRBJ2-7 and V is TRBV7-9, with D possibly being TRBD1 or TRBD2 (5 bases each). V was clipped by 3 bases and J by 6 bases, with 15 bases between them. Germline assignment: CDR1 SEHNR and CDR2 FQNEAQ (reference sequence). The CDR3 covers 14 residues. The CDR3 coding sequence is TGTGCCAGCAGCTTGGGGACGGCTCGCCCCGAGCAGTACTTC. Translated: CASSLGTARPEQYF.

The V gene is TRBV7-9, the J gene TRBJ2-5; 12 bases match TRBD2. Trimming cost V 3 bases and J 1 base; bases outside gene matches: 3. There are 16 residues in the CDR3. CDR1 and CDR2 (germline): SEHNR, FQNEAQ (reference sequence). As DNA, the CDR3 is TGTGCCAGCAGCTTGGGACTAGCGGGTAGCCAAGAGACCCAGTACTTC. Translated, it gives CASSLGLAGSQETQYF.

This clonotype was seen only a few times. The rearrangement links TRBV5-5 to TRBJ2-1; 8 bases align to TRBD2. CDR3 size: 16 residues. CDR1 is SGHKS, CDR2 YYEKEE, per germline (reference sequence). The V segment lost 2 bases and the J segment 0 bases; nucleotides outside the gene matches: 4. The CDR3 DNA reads TGTGCCAGCAGCTTTTCGAGCGGGAGCTCCTACAATGAGCAGTTCTTC. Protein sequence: CASSFSSGSSYNEQFF. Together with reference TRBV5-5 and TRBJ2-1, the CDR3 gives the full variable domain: DAGVTQSPTHLIKTRGQQVTLRCSPISGHKSVSWYQQVLGQGPQFIFQYYEKEERGRGNFPDRFSARQFPNYSSELNVNALLLGDSALYLCASSFSSGSSYNEQFFGPGTRLTVL.

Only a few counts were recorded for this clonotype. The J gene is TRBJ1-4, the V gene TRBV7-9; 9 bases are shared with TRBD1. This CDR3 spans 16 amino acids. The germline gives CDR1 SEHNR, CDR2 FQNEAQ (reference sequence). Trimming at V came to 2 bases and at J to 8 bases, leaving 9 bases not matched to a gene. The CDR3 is CASSLLGGQGSEKLFF. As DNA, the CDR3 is TGTGCCAGCAGCTTACTTGGGGGACAGGGATCAGAAAAACTGTTTTTT.

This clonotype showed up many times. CDR3 sequence: CASSPLGGVNTEAFF. DNA for the CDR3: TGCGCCAGCAGCCCCCTCGGGGGGGTAAACACTGAAGCTTTCTTT. The chain has TRBV5-1 and TRBJ1-1; D may be TRBD1 (5 bases). V dropped 4 bases and J dropped 2 bases, with 15 bases sitting between them. Germline CDR1 SGHRS, CDR2 YFSETQ. The CDR3 is 15 residues long.

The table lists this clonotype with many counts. Written as DNA, the CDR3 is TGTGCCAGCAGCCTTGACAGGGACCATCAGCCCCAGCATTTT. Translated: CASSLDRDHQPQHF. V is TRBV7-9 and J is TRBJ1-5, with 7 bases that match TRBD1. Germline CDR1 and CDR2: SEHNR and FQNEAQ (reference sequence). The V segment lost 5 bases and the J segment 5 bases; nucleotides outside the gene matches: 6. The CDR3 is 14 amino acids. The variable domain in full, with the rest retrieved from reference TRBV7-9 and TRBJ1-5, is DTGVSQNPRHKITKRGQNVTFRCDPISEHNRLYWYRQTLGQGPEFLTYFQNEAQLEKSRLLSDRFSAERPKGSFSTLEIQRTEQGDSAMYLCASSLDRDHQPQHFGDGTRLSIL.

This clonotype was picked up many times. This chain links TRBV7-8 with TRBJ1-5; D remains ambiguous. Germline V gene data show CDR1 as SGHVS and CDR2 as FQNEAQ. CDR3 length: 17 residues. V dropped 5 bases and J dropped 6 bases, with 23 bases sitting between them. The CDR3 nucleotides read TGTGCCAGCAGCCAGACTTCCTGGACCGCCACGGGTCAGCCCCAGCATTTT. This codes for CASSQTSWTATGQPQHF. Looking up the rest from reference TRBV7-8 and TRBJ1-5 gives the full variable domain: GAGVSQSPRYKVAKRGQDVALRCDPISGHVSLFWYQQALGQGPEFLTYFQNEAQLDKSGLPSDRFFAERPEGSVSTLKIQRTQQEDSAVYLCASSQTSWTATGQPQHFGDGTRLSIL.

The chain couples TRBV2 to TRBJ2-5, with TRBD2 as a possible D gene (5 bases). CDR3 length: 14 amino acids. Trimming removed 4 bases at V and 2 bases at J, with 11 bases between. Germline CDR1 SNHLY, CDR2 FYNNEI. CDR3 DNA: TGTGCCAGCAGTGCCCTCACGGGACAAGAGACCCAGTACTTC. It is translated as CASSALTGQETQYF.

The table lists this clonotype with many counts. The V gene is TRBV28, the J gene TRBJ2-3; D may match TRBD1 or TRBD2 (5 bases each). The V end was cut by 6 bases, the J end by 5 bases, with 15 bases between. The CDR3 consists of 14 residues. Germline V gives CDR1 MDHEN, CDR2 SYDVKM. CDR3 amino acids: CASSLRGAGDTQYF. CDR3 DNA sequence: TGTGCCAGCAGCCTTCGTGGGGCGGGAGATACGCAGTATTTT. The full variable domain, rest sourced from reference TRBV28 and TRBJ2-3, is DVKVTQSSRYLVKRTGEKVFLECVQDMDHENMFWYRQDPGLGLRLIYFSYDVKMKEKGDIPEGYSVSREKKERFSLILESASTNQTSMYLCASSLRGAGDTQYFGPGTRLTVL.

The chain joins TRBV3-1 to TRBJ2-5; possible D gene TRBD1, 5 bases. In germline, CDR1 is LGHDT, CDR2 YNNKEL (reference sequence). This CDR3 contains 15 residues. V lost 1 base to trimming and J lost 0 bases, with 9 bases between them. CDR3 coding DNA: TGTGCCAGCAGCCAAGGCAAGGGGTACCAAGAGACCCAGTACTTC. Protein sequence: CASSQGKGYQETQYF.

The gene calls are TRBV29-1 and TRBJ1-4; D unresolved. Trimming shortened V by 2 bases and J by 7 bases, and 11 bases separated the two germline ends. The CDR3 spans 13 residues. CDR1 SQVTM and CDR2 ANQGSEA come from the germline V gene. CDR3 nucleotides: TGCAGCGTTGAATCCCCCCGTGGTGAAAAACTGTTTTTT. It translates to CSVESPRGEKLFF.

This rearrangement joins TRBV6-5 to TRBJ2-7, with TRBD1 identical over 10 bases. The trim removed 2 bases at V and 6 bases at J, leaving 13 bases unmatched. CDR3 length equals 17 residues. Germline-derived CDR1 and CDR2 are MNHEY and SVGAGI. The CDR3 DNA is TGTGCCAGCAGTTACCTAGCCAAGACAGGGGGCATAGGCGAGCAGTACTTC. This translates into CASSYLAKTGGIGEQYF.

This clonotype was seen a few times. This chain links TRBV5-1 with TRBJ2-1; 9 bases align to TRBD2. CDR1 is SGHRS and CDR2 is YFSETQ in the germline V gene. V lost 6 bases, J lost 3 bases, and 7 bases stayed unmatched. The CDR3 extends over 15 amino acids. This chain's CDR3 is CASTGSSGDYNEQFF. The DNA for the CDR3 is TGCGCCAGCACGGGGTCTAGCGGGGACTACAATGAGCAGTTCTTC.

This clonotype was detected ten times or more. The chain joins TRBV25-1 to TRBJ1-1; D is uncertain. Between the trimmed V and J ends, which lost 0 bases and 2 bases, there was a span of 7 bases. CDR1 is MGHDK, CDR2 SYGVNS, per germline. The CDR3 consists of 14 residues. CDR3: CASSEYGENTEAFF. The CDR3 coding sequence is TGTGCCAGCAGTGAATATGGGGAAAACACTGAAGCTTTCTTT.

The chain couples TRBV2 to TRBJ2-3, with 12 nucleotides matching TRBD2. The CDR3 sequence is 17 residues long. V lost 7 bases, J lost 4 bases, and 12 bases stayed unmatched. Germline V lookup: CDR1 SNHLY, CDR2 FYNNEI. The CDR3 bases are TGTGCCAGCACCAAGCTAGCGGGAGGGTTTGGAGCAGATACGCAGTATTTT. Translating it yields CASTKLAGGFGADTQYF.

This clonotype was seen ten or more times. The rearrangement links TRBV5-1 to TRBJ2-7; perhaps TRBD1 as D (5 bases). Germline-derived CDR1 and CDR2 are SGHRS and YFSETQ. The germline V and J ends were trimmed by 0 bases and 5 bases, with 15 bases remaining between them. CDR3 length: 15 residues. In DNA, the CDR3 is TGCGCCAGCAGCTTGGAAGCAGGGATCTCGAACGAGCAGTACTTC. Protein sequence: CASSLEAGISNEQYF.

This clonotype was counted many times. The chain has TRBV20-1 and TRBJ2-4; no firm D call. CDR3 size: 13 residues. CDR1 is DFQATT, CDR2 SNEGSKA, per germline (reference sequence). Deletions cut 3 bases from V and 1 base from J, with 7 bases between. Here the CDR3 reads CSARRRAKNIQYF. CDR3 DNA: TGCAGTGCTAGGAGGCGGGCCAAAAACATTCAGTACTTC.

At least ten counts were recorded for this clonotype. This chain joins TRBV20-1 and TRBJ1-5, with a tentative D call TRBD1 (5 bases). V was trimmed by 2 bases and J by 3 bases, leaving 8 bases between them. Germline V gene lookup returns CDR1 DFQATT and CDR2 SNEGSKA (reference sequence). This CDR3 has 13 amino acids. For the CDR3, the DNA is TGCAGTGCTAGACAGGGAAACAATCAGCCCCAGCATTTT. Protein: CSARQGNNQPQHF.

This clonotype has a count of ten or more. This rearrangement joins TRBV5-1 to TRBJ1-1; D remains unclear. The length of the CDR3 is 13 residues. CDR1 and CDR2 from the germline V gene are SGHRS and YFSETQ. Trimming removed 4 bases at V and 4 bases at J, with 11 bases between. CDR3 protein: CASSQDYSTEAFF. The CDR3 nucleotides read TGCGCCAGCAGCCAGGACTATTCCACTGAAGCTTTCTTT.